This TCR beta chain derives from a study of blood T cell repertoires in COVID-19. Study as a whole: The cDNA or gDNA used as material had been derived from T cells, B-cell-depleted T cells, or PBMCs.

This clone was seen a handful of times. Source study methods: Estimation of nucleated cell counts relied on the amplification of reference gene primers. Using immunoSEQ multiplex PCR, the repertoire was profiled, and TCRdb retains in-frame clones only, with some absent. That table furnishes V, J and clone size, whereas the DNA furnished D and trimming. Of approximately 300,000 clones detected, about four fifths appear once; the ten largest clones hold 15% to 18%. Seattle participants joined during active infection and were tracked over time. The junction had 2 bases not matched to a gene; V was cut back by 6 bases and J by 1 base. Per germline, CDR1 MNHEY and CDR2 SVGAGI. The CDR3 is 13 residues long.

This receptor was obtained from a person aged 65 to 85 with COVID-19, enrolled during active disease. The V call is TRBV6-5, the J call TRBJ1-1; 7 positions match TRBD1. The sample was peripheral blood. This CDR3 reads CASRRQGNTEAFF. The CDR3, as DNA: TGTGCCAGCAGACGACAGGGGAACACTGAAGCTTTCTTT.